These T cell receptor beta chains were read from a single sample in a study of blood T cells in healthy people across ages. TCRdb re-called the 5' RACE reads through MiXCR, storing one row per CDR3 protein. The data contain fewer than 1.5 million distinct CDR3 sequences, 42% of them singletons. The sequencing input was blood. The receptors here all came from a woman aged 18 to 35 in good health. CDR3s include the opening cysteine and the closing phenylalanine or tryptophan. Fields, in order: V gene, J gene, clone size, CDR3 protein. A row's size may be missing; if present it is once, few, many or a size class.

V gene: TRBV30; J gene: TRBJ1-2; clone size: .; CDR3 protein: CAWSGAEVYGYTF
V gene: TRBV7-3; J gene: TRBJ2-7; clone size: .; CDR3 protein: CASTFPGWRSYEQYF
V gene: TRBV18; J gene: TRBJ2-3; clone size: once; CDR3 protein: CASSFYGATDTQYF
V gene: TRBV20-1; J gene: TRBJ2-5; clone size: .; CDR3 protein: CSARGLAGVVEQYF
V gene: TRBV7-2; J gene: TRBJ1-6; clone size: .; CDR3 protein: CASTHGGTYNSPLHF
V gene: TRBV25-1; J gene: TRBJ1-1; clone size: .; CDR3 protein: CASSAFTGTDTEAFF
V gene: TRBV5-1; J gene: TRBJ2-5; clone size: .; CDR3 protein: CASSLLASGGGNEQYF
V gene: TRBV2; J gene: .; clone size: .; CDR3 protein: CASSEGPWGYEQYF
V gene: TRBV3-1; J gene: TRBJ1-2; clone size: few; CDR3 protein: CASSQNPGQGYGYTF
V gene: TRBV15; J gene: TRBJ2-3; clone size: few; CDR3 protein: CATSRLAKTTDTQYF
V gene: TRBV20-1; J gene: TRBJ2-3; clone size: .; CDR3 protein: CSARAGEGYGFLLNTDTQYF
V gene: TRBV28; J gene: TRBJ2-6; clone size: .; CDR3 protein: CASTDTGTNVLTF
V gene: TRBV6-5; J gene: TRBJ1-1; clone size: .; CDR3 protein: CASRDHPGAEAFF
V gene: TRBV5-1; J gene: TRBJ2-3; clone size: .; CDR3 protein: CASSWGTSGAPDTQYF
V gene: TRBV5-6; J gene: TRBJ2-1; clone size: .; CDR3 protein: CASRRTTGGPQFF
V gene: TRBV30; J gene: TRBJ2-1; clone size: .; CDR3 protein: CARASVGYNEQFF
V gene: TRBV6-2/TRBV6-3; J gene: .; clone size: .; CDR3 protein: CASSVRGGASYNEQYF